This is a list of T cell receptor beta chains from one sample in a study of early T cells in non-severe SARS-CoV-2 infection. MiXCR, applied by TCRdb to the 5' RACE reads, yields one record per CDR3 protein. The sample has about 35,000 distinct CDR3 sequences; 5.5% to 7.5% are singletons. The sequencing sample was made of whole blood. Receptor source: an adult who was a healthcare worker with PCR-confirmed SARS-CoV-2 infection or an uninfected control (not recorded which). Both conserved end residues are part of each CDR3. Each record gives: V gene, J gene, CDR3 protein.

TRBV6-6	TRBJ2-3	CASSPPARTDTQYF
TRBV6-2/TRBV6-3	TRBJ2-5	CASSYWAGGGETQYF
TRBV27	TRBJ2-1	CASSRTSSNNEQFF
TRBV3-1	TRBJ2-3	CASSQAAGVEGQDTQYF
TRBV12-3/TRBV12-4	TRBJ1-1	CASRPYRLSEAFF
TRBV20-1	TRBJ1-1	CSARLQGTEAFF
TRBV5-4	TRBJ2-1	CASSISGSHYNEQFF
TRBV7-9	TRBJ2-5	CASSIGVGGGGETQYF
TRBV20-1	TRBJ1-2	CSASFGEIGYTF
TRBV6-5	TRBJ2-7	CASSQPPGSYEQYF
TRBV6-1	TRBJ2-3	CASSVGGPDTQYF
TRBV5-4	TRBJ2-1	CASRTTGSNEQFF
TRBV30	TRBJ1-2	CAWSDAYGYTF
TRBV4-3	TRBJ2-4	CASSQDQQNIQYF
TRBV11-2	TRBJ2-7	CASSLEVVSYEQYF
TRBV2	TRBJ1-1	CASMGQGNTEAFF
TRBV7-9	TRBJ1-1	CASSLERQSEAFF
TRBV20-1	TRBJ2-1	CSASGISYNEQFF
TRBV24-1	TRBJ1-2	CATSDTITRGYTF
TRBV7-7	TRBJ2-1	CASSPGSQGEQFF
TRBV5-1	TRBJ2-2	CASSFGGAGTGEQFF
TRBV7-2	TRBJ2-3	CASSTSSGRAADTQYF
TRBV7-6	TRBJ2-1	CASSSEGGAYNEQFF
TRBV14	TRBJ2-3	CASSQVAGAVTDTQYF
TRBV10-3	TRBJ2-7	CAINPGQGKDEQYF
TRBV4-1	TRBJ2-1	CASSFGQGAGEQFF
TRBV7-9	TRBJ1-1	CASSLTGTEAFF
TRBV7-2	TRBJ2-5	CASSEYQETQYF
TRBV18	TRBJ1-4	CASSPPRGTSGTNEKLFF
TRBV19	TRBJ1-2	CASRSMTSNYGYTF
TRBV7-2	TRBJ2-7	CASSPGQGRSYEQYF
TRBV5-6	TRBJ2-7	CASSPTPDILRSYEQYF
TRBV6-5	TRBJ2-4	CASSVKGDIQYF
TRBV28	TRBJ1-2	CASTQGDYGYTF
TRBV18	TRBJ1-1	CASSPSGTGMGAFF
TRBV18	TRBJ2-1	CASSRPGRSSDEQFF
TRBV9	TRBJ2-3	CASSVGIKDTQYF
TRBV29-1	TRBJ2-3	CSAGSGRSTDTQYF
TRBV7-2	TRBJ2-7	CASSLNFGHGEQYF
TRBV3-1	TRBJ2-5	CASRLGVYQETQYF